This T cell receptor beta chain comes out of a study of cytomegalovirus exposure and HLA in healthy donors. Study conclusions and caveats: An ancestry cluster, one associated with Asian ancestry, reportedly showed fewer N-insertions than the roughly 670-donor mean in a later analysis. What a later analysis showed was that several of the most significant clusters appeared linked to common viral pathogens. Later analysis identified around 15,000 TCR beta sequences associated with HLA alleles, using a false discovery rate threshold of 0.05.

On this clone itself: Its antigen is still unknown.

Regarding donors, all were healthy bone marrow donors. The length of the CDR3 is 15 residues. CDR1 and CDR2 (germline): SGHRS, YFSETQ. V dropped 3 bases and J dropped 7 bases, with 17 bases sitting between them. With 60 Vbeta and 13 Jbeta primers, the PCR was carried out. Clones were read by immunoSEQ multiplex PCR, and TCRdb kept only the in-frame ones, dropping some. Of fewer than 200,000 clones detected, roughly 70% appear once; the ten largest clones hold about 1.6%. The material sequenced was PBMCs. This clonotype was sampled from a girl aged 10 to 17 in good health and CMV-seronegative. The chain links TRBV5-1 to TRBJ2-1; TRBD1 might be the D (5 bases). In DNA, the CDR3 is TGCGCCAGCAGCTGGGCAGGCAGGGAATGGAATGAGCAGTTCTTC. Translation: CASSWAGREWNEQFF.